This TCR beta chain derives from a study of cytomegalovirus exposure and HLA in healthy donors. Study overall: Among about 200 million T cells, an earlier analysis found 95 million to 140 million unique TCR beta sequences. Findings and limits, study-wide: In a later analysis, donors in an Asian-associated ancestry cluster reportedly had fewer N-insertions in productive TCRs than the cohort mean. With later analysis, a missense DCLRE1C variant became linked to TCR beta V- and J-gene trimming.

This CDR3 region has 14 residues. The germline CDR1 and CDR2 sequences are LGHNT and FRNRAP. Trimming took off 0 bases at V and 6 bases at J, with 10 bases between the two ends. With 60 Vbeta and 13 Jbeta primers, the PCR was carried out. The repertoire was sequenced with immunoSEQ multiplex PCR; TCRdb's copy has only in-frame clones and lacks some. The sample has 110,000 or so clones, 65% to 85% seen once; the top ten hold approximately 3%. Details on this clone: What it binds is not known.

The sequence came from a woman in her 40s in good health and CMV-seropositive. The sample comprised PBMCs. This chain connects TRBV12-5 to TRBJ2-3; unclear D gene. CDR3 in amino acids: CASGLVRERDTQYF. The CDR3 bases are TGTGCTAGTGGTTTGGTACGTGAGAGGGATACGCAGTATTTT.